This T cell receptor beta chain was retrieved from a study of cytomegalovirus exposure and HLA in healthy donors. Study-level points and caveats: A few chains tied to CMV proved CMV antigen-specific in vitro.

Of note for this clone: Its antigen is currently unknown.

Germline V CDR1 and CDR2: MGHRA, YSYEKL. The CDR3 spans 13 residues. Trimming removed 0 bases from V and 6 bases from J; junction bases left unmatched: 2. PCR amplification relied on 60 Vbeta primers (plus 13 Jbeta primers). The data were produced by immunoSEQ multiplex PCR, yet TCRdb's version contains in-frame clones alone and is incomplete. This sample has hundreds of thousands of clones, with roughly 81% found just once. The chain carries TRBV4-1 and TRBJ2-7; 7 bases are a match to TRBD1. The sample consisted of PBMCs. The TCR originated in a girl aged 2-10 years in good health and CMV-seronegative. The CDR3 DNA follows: TGCGCCAGCAGCCAAGAGACAGGGCGCGAGCAGTACTTC. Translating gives CASSQETGREQYF.